The 32 T cell receptor beta chains listed next were all sequenced from one sample in a study of blood T cell repertoires in COVID-19. The table came from immunoSEQ multiplex PCR; TCRdb's copy has only in-frame clones and leaves some out. This table has nearly 15,000 clones, under 85% appearing once. Sequencing used peripheral blood. These TCRs come from a man in his fifties or sixties with acute or convalescent COVID-19.

The gene calls are TRBV6-5 and TRBJ1-1, with TRBD1 matching over 7 bases. The CDR3 runs to 14 residues. The germline V gene encodes CDR1 MNHEY and CDR2 SVGAGI. The V segment lost 5 bases and the J segment 1 base; nucleotides outside the gene matches: 4. The CDR3 DNA reads TGTGCCAGCAGTAGGGACAGTGAGAACACTGAAGCTTTCTTT. It codes for CASSRDSENTEAFF.

CDR3 protein: CAGGDKPRPYEQYF. The CDR3 DNA is TGTGCCGGGGGGGATAAGCCTAGGCCCTACGAGCAGTACTTC. The chain carries TRBV6-4 and TRBJ2-7; 7 nucleotides agree with TRBD2. The CDR3 runs 14 residues. Germline V gives CDR1 MRHNA, CDR2 SNTAGT. Unmatched junction bases numbered 12, after V lost 11 bases and J lost 2 bases.

This clone was seen a single time. This sequence joins TRBV3-1 (or the pseudogene TRBV3-2) and TRBJ2-2, with 8 bases identical to TRBD1. V shed 4 bases and J 4 bases; nucleotides not matched to a gene: 8. CDR3 length: 16 amino acids. The V gene's germline CDR1 is LGHDT and CDR2 YNNKEL (reference sequence). In DNA form, the CDR3 reads TGTGCCAGCAGCCGACAGGGGATCCGCGGCACCGGGGAGCTGTTTTTT. Translated, it gives CASSRQGIRGTGELFF.

The rearrangement links TRBV10-2 to TRBJ2-7; TRBD2 matches at 10 bases. Losses at the gene ends were 6 bases for V and 1 base for J; bases not matched to a gene: 3. This CDR3 is 14 amino acids long. From germline, CDR1 is WSHSY and CDR2 SAAADI. CDR3 nucleotide sequence: TGCGCCAGCAGCCCTAGCGGGAGATCCTACGAGCAGTACTTC. This sequence encodes CASSPSGRSYEQYF.

The V gene is TRBV5-1, the J gene TRBJ2-3; possible D gene TRBD2, 6 bases. Germline CDR1 and CDR2: SGHRS and YFSETQ. The CDR3 has 16 amino acids. Trimming took 4 bases from V and 2 from J, leaving 17 bases between them. The CDR3 nucleotides read TGCGCCAGCAGCCGCCGAGAGGGAGGCTCCACAGATACGCAGTATTTT. Translation gives CASSRREGGSTDTQYF.

This clone was observed a handful of times. The rearrangement links TRBV6-2 or TRBV6-3 to TRBJ1-4; D uncertain. Germline CDR1 reads MNHEY; CDR2 reads SVGEGT. The length of the CDR3 is 14 residues. The ends were cut back, 4 bases at V and 0 bases at J, with 6 bases in the middle. This chain's CDR3 is CASSSRATNEKLFF. The DNA of the CDR3 is TGTGCCAGCAGTTCCCGGGCAACTAATGAAAAACTGTTTTTT.

The chain couples TRBV10-3 to TRBJ1-5, with TRBD1 as a possible D gene (5 bases). The CDR3 loop spans 15 amino acids. Trimming removed 6 bases at V and 6 bases at J, with 18 bases between. Germline lookup yields CDR1 ENHRY and CDR2 SYGVKD. As DNA, the CDR3 is TGTGCCATCAGCGACCTTGGGCAGGGAGGTCAGCCCCAGCATTTT. As protein: CAISDLGQGGQPQHF.

The chain is built from TRBV5-1 and TRBJ1-6; 10 positions match TRBD1. Germline V gives CDR1 SGHRS, CDR2 YFSETQ. This CDR3 contains 14 residues. With V trimmed by 2 bases and J by 8 bases, 1 base remained unmatched. CDR3 in DNA: TGCGCCAGCAGCTTAGGGACAGGGGATTCACCCCTCCACTTT. Protein product: CASSLGTGDSPLHF. Variable domain in full (rest from reference TRBV5-1 and TRBJ1-6): KAGVTQTPRYLIKTRGQQVTLSCSPISGHRSVSWYQQTPGQGLQFLFEYFSETQRNKGNFPGRFSGRQFSNSRSEMNVSTLELGDSALYLCASSLGTGDSPLHFGNGTRLTVT.

This chain uses TRBV6-4 with TRBJ2-3; the match to TRBD2 covers 10 bases. The germline gives CDR1 MRHNA, CDR2 SNTAGT. Losses at the gene ends were 2 bases for V and 1 base for J; bases not matched to a gene: 0. CDR3 length: 15 amino acids. CDR3 in amino acids: CASSDTSGGTDTQYF. Here the CDR3 DNA reads TGTGCCAGCAGTGACACTAGCGGGGGCACAGATACGCAGTATTTT.

V is TRBV19 and J is TRBJ2-3; D gene uncertain. V was pared by 5 bases and J by 2 bases, with 8 bases between. The CDR3 totals 13 residues. CDR1 and CDR2 (germline): LNHDA, SQIVND (reference sequence). The CDR3 reads CASSYTVTDTQYF. CDR3 bases: TGTGCCAGTAGTTATACAGTCACAGATACGCAGTATTTT.

The chain joins TRBV18 to TRBJ2-3; 7 bases map to TRBD1. From germline, CDR1 is KGHSH and CDR2 LQKENI. J gave up 2 bases and V 3 bases, and 2 bases lay outside the gene matches. The CDR3 totals 14 residues. The CDR3, as DNA: TGTGCCAGCTCACCGGACAGGACCACAGATACGCAGTATTTT. It is translated as CASSPDRTTDTQYF.

This sequence joins TRBV6-5 and TRBJ1-6; D is unclear. V was cut by 8 bases and J by 4 bases, with 9 bases left in between. The length of the CDR3 is 13 residues. The V gene's germline CDR1 is MNHEY and CDR2 SVGAGI. CDR3 protein: CASVQHYNSPLHF. Here the CDR3 DNA reads TGTGCCAGCGTACAGCATTATAATTCACCCCTCCACTTT.

This rearrangement joins TRBV2 to TRBJ2-1, with no clear D. In germline, CDR1 is SNHLY, CDR2 FYNNEI. The CDR3 extends over 15 amino acids. V lost 6 bases and J 4 bases, leaving 16 bases between the germline ends. CDR3 amino acids: CASRSPRELYNEQFF. The CDR3 DNA reads TGTGCCAGCAGATCTCCTCGAGAACTATACAATGAGCAGTTCTTC. The full variable domain, with the rest looked up from reference TRBV2 and TRBJ2-1, is EPEVTQTPSHQVTQMGQEVILRCVPISNHLYFYWYRQILGQKVEFLVSFYNNEISEKSEIFDDQFSVERPDGSNFTLKIRSTKLEDSAMYFCASRSPRELYNEQFFGPGTRLTVL.

This clone is medium-sized (0.01 to 0.1%) in the sample. The rearrangement uses TRBV4-3 and TRBJ1-6; TRBD1 agrees at 7 bases. J gave up 6 bases and V 1 base, and 12 bases lay outside the gene matches. The germline gives CDR1 LGHNA, CDR2 YSLEER. The length of the CDR3 is 18 residues. The CDR3 DNA follows: TGCGCCAGCAGCCAAGTAGTGTTGACGGGGACAGCTAATTCACCCCTCCACTTT. Amino acid sequence: CASSQVVLTGTANSPLHF.

The chain combines TRBV21-1 with TRBJ2-7; TRBD2 is taken as the D call from the table, unchecked against the DNA. TRBV21-1 is deemed a pseudogene. This CDR3 is built from 14 residues. In DNA form, the CDR3 reads TGTGCCAGCAGCAACCCAGCGGGGTGGTACGAGCAGTACTTC. Amino acids: CASSNPAGWYEQYF.

The chain recombines TRBV6-5 with TRBJ2-5; a possible D gene is TRBD2 (6 bases). Germline assignment: CDR1 MNHEY and CDR2 SVGAGI. The CDR3 is 14 amino acids. Trimming removed 6 bases at V and 7 bases at J, with 18 bases between. In nucleotides, the CDR3 is TGTGCCAGCAGGTCTCGGCCGTTGGAGGGGACCCAGTACTTC. As protein: CASRSRPLEGTQYF.

This clone was counted between two and nine times. This rearrangement joins TRBV7-2 to TRBJ2-7, with D hard to call. CDR1 SGHTA and CDR2 FQGNSA come from the germline V gene. This CDR3 spans 16 amino acids. Trimming cost V 2 bases and J 0 bases, with 14 bases left between them. CDR3 in amino acids: CASSLHGAYSSYEQYF. DNA for the CDR3: TGTGCCAGCAGCTTACACGGCGCGTACAGCTCCTACGAGCAGTACTTC.

The J gene is TRBJ2-2, the V gene TRBV5-4, with D perhaps TRBD2 (8 bases). V was shortened by 3 bases and J by 4 bases, with 16 bases between the two germline ends. This CDR3 comprises 16 residues. Germline values: CDR1 SGHNT, CDR2 YYREEE (reference sequence). For the CDR3, the DNA is TGTGCCAGCAGCTCCCGGGAGGGGGCAGTCACCGGGGAGCTGTTTTTT. Translated: CASSSREGAVTGELFF. Looking up the rest from reference TRBV5-4 and TRBJ2-2 gives the full variable domain: ETGVTQSPTHLIKTRGQQVTLRCSSQSGHNTVSWYQQALGQGPQFIFQYYREEENGRGNFPPRFSGLQFPNYSSELNVNALELDDSALYLCASSSREGAVTGELFFGEGSRLTVL.

The chain couples TRBV24-1 to TRBJ2-1, with 14 bases lining up with TRBD2. Germline assignment: CDR1 KGHDR and CDR2 SFDVKD. The CDR3 totals 15 residues. V shed 5 bases and J 6 bases; nucleotides not matched to a gene: 2. CDR3 loop: CATSGGLAGGNEQFF. CDR3 in DNA: TGTGCCACCAGTGGTGGACTAGCGGGGGGCAATGAGCAGTTCTTC.

The genes are TRBV18 and TRBJ1-1; D remains ambiguous. Trimming cost V 6 bases and J 1 base, with 12 bases left between them. This CDR3 is built from 14 residues. CDR1 KGHSH and CDR2 LQKENI come from the germline V gene. As DNA, the CDR3 is TGTGCCAGCTCTCGAGGGTTGGCGAACACTGAAGCTTTCTTT. It specifies CASSRGLANTEAFF.

The V gene is TRBV12-3 or TRBV12-4, the J gene TRBJ1-5; no clear D gene. V gave up 3 bases and J gave up 7 bases, with 10 bases separating them. This CDR3 region has 13 residues. DNA of the CDR3: TGTGCCAGCAGTTTGTCCAGGAAGCAGCCCCAGCATTTT. Translation: CASSLSRKQPQHF.

This clone was detected only once. The CDR3 loop is CASRAEVGDTEAFF. The CDR3 DNA reads as TGTGCCAGCAGGGCTGAGGTAGGTGACACTGAAGCTTTCTTT. The chain is built from TRBV27 and TRBJ1-1; the D is unclear. CDR1 and CDR2 (germline): MNHEY, SMNVEV (reference sequence). This CDR3 comprises 14 residues. V lost 6 bases and J lost 3, with 14 bases in between.

The V call is TRBV6-2 or TRBV6-3, the J call TRBJ1-2, with TRBD1 matching 8 bases. CDR1 and CDR2 from the germline V gene are MNHEY and SVGEGT. This CDR3 is 16 amino acids long. V lost 0 bases and J lost 4; bases outside the gene matches: 7. The CDR3 bases are TGTGCCAGCAGTTACTCGTTGGCAGGGGGCTTCTATGGCTACACCTTC. Translated: CASSYSLAGGFYGYTF.

This rearrangement joins TRBV18 to TRBJ1-1; D not resolved. The germline V gene encodes CDR1 KGHSH and CDR2 LQKENI. There are 15 residues in the CDR3. The V gene lost 2 bases and the J gene lost 1 base, with 11 bases spanning the gap. The CDR3 DNA is TGTGCCAGCTCACCAGGAACTAACAAGAACACTGAAGCTTTCTTT. This translates into CASSPGTNKNTEAFF.

The chain has TRBV7-2 and TRBJ2-1, with TRBD1 as a possible D gene (5 bases). V shed 3 bases and J shed 1 base, with 13 bases lying between them. CDR3 length: 16 residues. Germline V gives CDR1 SGHTA, CDR2 FQGNSA. The CDR3 DNA sequence: TGTGCCAGCAGCTTCAAATCCAGGGAATCCTACAATGAGCAGTTCTTC. Encoded protein: CASSFKSRESYNEQFF.

This chain links TRBV3-1 (or the pseudogene TRBV3-2) with TRBJ1-3; no definite D call. Trimming took 1 base from V and 0 from J, leaving 16 bases between them. The V gene's germline CDR1 is LGHDT and CDR2 YNNKEL (reference sequence). There are 18 residues in the CDR3. As DNA, the CDR3 is TGTGCCAGCAGCCAAGTGGCATTCGGGTCGAGCTCTGGAAACACCATATATTTT. Encoded protein: CASSQVAFGSSSGNTIYF.

This clone has only a few counts. The chain uses TRBV30 and TRBJ1-5; the D is unclear. CDR3 size: 15 residues. The V gene's germline CDR1 is GTSNPN and CDR2 SVGIG (reference sequence). The V end lost 1 base, the J end lost 0 bases, and 10 bases lay between the germline ends. CDR3 in amino acids: CAWSEAGLSNQPQHF. The DNA of the CDR3 is TGTGCCTGGAGTGAAGCGGGCCTTAGCAATCAGCCCCAGCATTTT.

The gene calls are TRBV11-2 and TRBJ2-1; TRBD1 agrees at 7 bases. J gave up 7 bases and V 4 bases, and 13 bases lay outside the gene matches. The CDR3 runs 16 residues. CDR1 SGHAT and CDR2 FQNNGV come from the germline V gene. This CDR3 is CASSSIKGAVGNEQFF. The CDR3 DNA sequence: TGTGCCAGCAGCTCTATTAAGGGGGCAGTTGGTAATGAGCAGTTCTTC. Full variable domain (missing parts from reference TRBV11-2 and TRBJ2-1): EAGVAQSPRYKIIEKRQSVAFWCNPISGHATLYWYQQILGQGPKLLIQFQNNGVVDDSQLPKDRFSAERLKGVDSTLKIQPAKLEDSAVYLCASSSIKGAVGNEQFFGPGTRLTVL.

This clone was counted only a few times. The rearrangement uses TRBV19 and TRBJ1-5; 9 nucleotides match TRBD1. Germline trimming cut 6 bases from V and 6 bases from J; bases unmatched to any gene: 12. Germline V lookup: CDR1 LNHDA, CDR2 SQIVND (reference sequence). The CDR3 is made up of 16 amino acids. DNA of the CDR3: TGTGCCAGTAGCCACGGTGGGACAGGGATCGGTCAGCCCCAGCATTTT. Its protein is CASSHGGTGIGQPQHF.

The chain links TRBV6-1 to TRBJ1-5; 8 bases fit TRBD1. The J segment lost 3 bases and the V segment lost 3 bases, leaving 4 bases of the junction unmatched. There are 15 residues in the CDR3. Per the germline V gene, CDR1 is MNHNS and CDR2 is SASEGT. The CDR3 reads CASSDGQGFNQPQHF. The CDR3 bases are TGTGCCAGCAGTGACGGACAGGGATTCAATCAGCCCCAGCATTTT.

This clone ranks as large. This rearrangement joins TRBV7-2 to TRBJ1-1, with TRBD1 matching over 8 bases. This CDR3 has 14 residues. Germline CDR1 SGHTA, CDR2 FQGNSA. With V trimmed by 2 bases and J by 5 bases, 4 bases remained unmatched. This CDR3 reads CASSLQGARTEAFF. Here the CDR3 DNA reads TGTGCCAGCAGCTTACAGGGGGCGAGGACTGAAGCTTTCTTT.

V and J are TRBV5-1 and TRBJ1-1; TRBD1 agrees at 8 bases. Germline values: CDR1 SGHRS, CDR2 YFSETQ. The CDR3 consists of 16 residues. The trim removed 0 bases at V and 4 bases at J, leaving 8 bases unmatched. The CDR3 is CASSLDRTGQFTEAFF. CDR3 DNA sequence: TGCGCCAGCAGCTTGGATAGGACAGGGCAGTTCACTGAAGCTTTCTTT.